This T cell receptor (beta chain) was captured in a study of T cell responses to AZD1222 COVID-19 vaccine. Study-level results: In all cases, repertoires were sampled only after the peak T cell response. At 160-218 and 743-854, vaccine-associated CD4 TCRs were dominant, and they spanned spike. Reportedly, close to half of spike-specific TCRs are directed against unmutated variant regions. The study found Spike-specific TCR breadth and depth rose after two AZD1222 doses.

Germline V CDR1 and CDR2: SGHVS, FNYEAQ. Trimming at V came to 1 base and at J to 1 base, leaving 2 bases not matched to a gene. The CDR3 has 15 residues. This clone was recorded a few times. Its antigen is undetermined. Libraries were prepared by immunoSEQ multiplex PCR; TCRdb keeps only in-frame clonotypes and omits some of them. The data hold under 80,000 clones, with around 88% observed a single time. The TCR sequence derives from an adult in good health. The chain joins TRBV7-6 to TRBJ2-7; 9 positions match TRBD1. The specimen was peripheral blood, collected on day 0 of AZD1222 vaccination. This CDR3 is CASSLEGQGSYEQYF. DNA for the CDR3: TGTGCCAGCAGCTTAGAGGGACAGGGTTCCTACGAGCAGTACTTC. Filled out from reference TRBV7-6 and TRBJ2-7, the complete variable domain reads GAGVSQSPRYKVTKRGQDVALRCDPISGHVSLYWYRQALGQGPEFLTYFNYEAQQDKSGLPNDRFSAERPEGSISTLTIQRTEQRDSAMYRCASSLEGQGSYEQYFGPGTRLTVT.